The clone carrying this T cell receptor beta chain occurred many times. No antigen is known for it. The sample belongs to a study of T cells in Graves' hyperthyroidism and ophthalmopathy. Study-level points and caveats: Expanded thyroid clonotypes (above 0.001) were mostly also found in blood. The model foresaw ophthalmopathy a median roughly 6 months prior to onset.

TCR beta CDR3 regions were amplified from RNA. Primed by the HTBI set, a first-round RT-PCR was run on the TCR CDR3. MiXCR, applied by TCRdb to the multiplex PCR reads, yields one record per CDR3 protein. The sample contains about 700,000 distinct CDR3 sequences, over 40% of which appear only once. The study excluded patients with uncontrolled infection, other autoimmune disease, pregnancy or lactation. CDR1 and CDR2 (germline): SQVTM, ANQGSEA. The CDR3 sequence is 12 residues long. V lost 4 bases and J lost 0, with 3 bases in between. The J gene is TRBJ2-2, the V gene TRBV29-1, with unresolved D. The receptor comes from an adult man with Graves' disease, either hyperthyroidism or ophthalmopathy (not recorded which). Sequencing was performed on peripheral blood or thyroid tissue (not recorded which). CDR3 in amino acids: CSVVPNTGELFF. CDR3 coding DNA: TGCAGCGTTGTCCCGAACACCGGGGAGCTGTTTTTT.